The next 11 T cell receptor beta chains were all read from a single sample in a study of response to subunit inactivated influenza vaccine. MiXCR was run by TCRdb on the RT-PCR reads, yielding one entry per CDR3 protein. The sample lists hundreds of thousands of distinct CDR3 sequences; about a sixth were seen once. The specimen comprised PBMCs from blood, sampled 11 to 12 days after vaccination. These receptor sequences come from a middle-aged man who received an inactivated influenza vaccine.

There are a few counts of this clonotype. This chain uses TRBV25-1 with TRBJ1-6; the match to TRBD1 covers 9 bases. The V segment lost 8 bases and the J segment 12 bases; nucleotides outside the gene matches: 8. The CDR3 loop spans 13 amino acids. Per germline, CDR1 MGHDK and CDR2 SYGVNS. The CDR3 nucleotides read TGTGCCAGCGGAGGGACAGGGTTAAGACCCCTCCACTTT. Residues: CASGGTGLRPLHF.

This clonotype was seen many times. The chain carries TRBV20-1 and TRBJ2-7, with D possibly TRBD1 on 5 matching bases. The CDR3 totals 14 residues. The V end lost 5 bases, the J end lost 4 bases, and 18 bases lay between the germline ends. Germline-derived CDR1 and CDR2 are DFQATT and SNEGSKA (reference sequence). The CDR3: CSAPPETANYEQYF. DNA of the CDR3: TGCAGTGCTCCCCCCGAGACAGCAAATTACGAGCAGTACTTC.

This clonotype was seen more than once but under ten times. This chain joins TRBV24-1 and TRBJ1-1, with D possibly being TRBD1 (5 bases). The CDR3 consists of 15 residues. Germline CDR1 is KGHDR and CDR2 is SFDVKD. Trimming took 3 bases from V and 0 from J, leaving 10 bases between them. CDR3 sequence reads: CATSDGTDMNTEAFF. Here the CDR3 DNA reads TGTGCCACCAGTGATGGGACGGACATGAACACTGAAGCTTTCTTT.

The chain's CDR3 is CASSLQRRGEQFF. The DNA for the CDR3 is TGTGCCAGCAGCTTACAAAGACGGGGTGAGCAGTTCTTC. J is TRBJ2-1 and V is TRBV11-1; TRBD2 is a possible D gene (5 bases). The V end was cut by 2 bases, the J end by 9 bases, with 11 bases between. The CDR3 spans 13 residues. Germline V gives CDR1 SGHAT, CDR2 FQDESV (reference sequence). The whole variable domain, filled in from reference TRBV11-1 and TRBJ2-1, reads EAEVAQSPRYKITEKSQAVAFWCDPISGHATLYWYRQILGQGPELLVQFQDESVVDDSQLPKDRFSAERLKGVDSTLKIQPAELGDSAMYLCASSLQRRGEQFFGPGTRLTVL.

The table lists this clonotype with a few counts. The chain couples TRBV12-3 or TRBV12-4 to TRBJ2-3, with 10 bases identical to TRBD2. The CDR3 has 17 amino acids. With V trimmed by 0 bases and J by 4 bases, 7 bases remained unmatched. The chain's CDR3 is CASSLATSGYKADTQYF. The CDR3 nucleotides are TGTGCCAGCAGTTTAGCGACTAGCGGGTATAAGGCAGATACGCAGTATTTT.

This clonotype was counted at least ten times. The chain combines TRBV4-3 with TRBJ2-7; D assignment may be TRBD1 or TRBD2 (5 bases each). The CDR3 length is 17 residues. Germline-derived CDR1 and CDR2 are LGHNA and YSLEER. Trimming removed 1 base at V and 4 bases at J, with 20 bases between. CDR3 sequence reads: CASSQAFRTGTPYEQYF. DNA for the CDR3: TGCGCCAGCAGCCAAGCCTTCAGAACCGGGACCCCGTACGAGCAGTACTTC.

The V call is TRBV9, the J call TRBJ2-3; TRBD2 matches 9 bases. CDR3 length equals 14 residues. Germline trimming cut 4 bases from V and 6 bases from J; bases unmatched to any gene: 6. Germline CDR1 SGDLS, CDR2 YYNGEE. In DNA form, the CDR3 reads TGTGCCAGCAGCTTGGGACTAGCTGTGGATACGCAGTATTTT. Translation gives CASSLGLAVDTQYF.

J is TRBJ2-1 and V is TRBV12-3 or TRBV12-4; tentatively, D is TRBD1 or TRBD2 (5 bases each). V shed 5 bases and J shed 10 bases, with 12 bases lying between them. The CDR3 covers 12 residues. The CDR3 protein is CASSPGTAEQFF. The DNA for the CDR3 is TGTGCCAGCAGTCCAGGGACGGCAGAGCAGTTCTTC.

The chain combines TRBV29-1 with TRBJ2-5, with 7 positions matching TRBD2. Per the germline V gene, CDR1 is SQVTM and CDR2 is ANQGSEA. The CDR3 loop spans 14 amino acids. V was pared by 6 bases and J by 4 bases, with 11 bases of the junction left unmatched. CDR3 bases: TGCAGCGTACCTCGCGGGAGTGGAGCAGAGACCCAGTACTTC. As protein: CSVPRGSGAETQYF. The full variable domain, its missing parts supplied by reference TRBV29-1 and TRBJ2-5, is SAVISQKPSRDICQRGTSLTIQCQVDSQVTMMFWYRQQPGQSLTLIATANQGSEATYESGFVIDKFPISRPNLTFSTLTVSNMSPEDSSIYLCSVPRGSGAETQYFGPGTRLLVL.

This clonotype was detected only a few times. V gene TRBV28 combines with J gene TRBJ2-3; D remains ambiguous. The CDR3 length is 16 residues. V was shortened by 3 bases and J by 3 bases, with 16 bases between the two germline ends. Per germline, CDR1 MDHEN and CDR2 SYDVKM. In DNA, the CDR3 is TGTGCCAGCAGTTTTCCCCCCTTTAAATCGACAGATACGCAGTATTTT. Its protein product is CASSFPPFKSTDTQYF.

This chain connects TRBV28 to TRBJ2-5; D is uncertain. Germline values: CDR1 MDHEN, CDR2 SYDVKM. The CDR3 extends over 12 amino acids. Trimming pared 6 bases from V and 5 bases from J, leaving 10 bases between. This CDR3 is CASRLSGETQYF. CDR3 bases: TGTGCCAGCAGGTTGAGTGGTGAGACCCAGTACTTC.